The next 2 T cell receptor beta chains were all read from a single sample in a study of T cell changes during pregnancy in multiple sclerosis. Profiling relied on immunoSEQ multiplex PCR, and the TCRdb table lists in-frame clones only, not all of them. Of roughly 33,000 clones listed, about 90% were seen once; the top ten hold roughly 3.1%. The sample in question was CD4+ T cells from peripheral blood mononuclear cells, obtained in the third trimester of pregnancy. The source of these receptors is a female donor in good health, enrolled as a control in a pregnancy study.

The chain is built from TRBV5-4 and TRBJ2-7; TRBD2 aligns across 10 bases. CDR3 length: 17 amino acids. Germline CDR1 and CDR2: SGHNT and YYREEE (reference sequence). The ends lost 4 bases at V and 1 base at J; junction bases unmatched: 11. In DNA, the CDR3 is TGTGCCAGCAGCGAAGCCGGGACTAGCGCCCTGTCCTACGAGCAGTACTTC. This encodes CASSEAGTSALSYEQYF.

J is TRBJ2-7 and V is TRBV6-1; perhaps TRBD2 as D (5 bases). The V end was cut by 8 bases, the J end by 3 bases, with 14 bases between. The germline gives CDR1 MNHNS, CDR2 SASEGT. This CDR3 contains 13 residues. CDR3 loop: CASEESGSYEQYF. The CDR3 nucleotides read TGTGCCAGCGAAGAATCGGGGAGCTACGAGCAGTACTTC.